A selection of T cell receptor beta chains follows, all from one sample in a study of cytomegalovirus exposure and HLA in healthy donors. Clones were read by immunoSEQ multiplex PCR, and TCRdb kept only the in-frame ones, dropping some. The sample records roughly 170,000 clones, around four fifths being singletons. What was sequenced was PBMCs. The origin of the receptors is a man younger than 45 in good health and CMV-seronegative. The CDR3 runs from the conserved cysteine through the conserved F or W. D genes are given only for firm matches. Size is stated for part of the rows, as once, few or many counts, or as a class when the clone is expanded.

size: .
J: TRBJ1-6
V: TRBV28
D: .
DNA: TGTGCCAGCTGTCCGGGGATGGGGTCACCCCTCCACTTT
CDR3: CASCPGMGSPLHF

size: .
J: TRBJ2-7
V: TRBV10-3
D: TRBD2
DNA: TGTGCCACCCATCCGGGGGGTCGGGAGCAGTACTTC
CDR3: CATHPGGREQYF

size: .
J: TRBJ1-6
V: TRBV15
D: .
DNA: TGTGCCACCAGCAGCCCGGTCGGGGGAGGGCTTAATTCACCCCTCCACTTT
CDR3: CATSSPVGGGLNSPLHF

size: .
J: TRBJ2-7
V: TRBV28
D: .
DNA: TGTGCCAGCAGTCCCTGGAGTTACGAGCAGTACTTC
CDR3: CASSPWSYEQYF

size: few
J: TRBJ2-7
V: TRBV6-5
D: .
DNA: TGTGCCAGCAGTGGAAGGGGAGGAAGCTCCTACGAGCAGTACTTC
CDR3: CASSGRGGSSYEQYF

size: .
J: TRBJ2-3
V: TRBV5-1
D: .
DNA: TGCGCCAGCAGCTTGCAGGGGACAGATACGCAGTATTTT
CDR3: CASSLQGTDTQYF

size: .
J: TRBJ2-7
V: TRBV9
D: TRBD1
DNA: TGTGCCAGCAGCGTAGGGGACAGAAACTACGAGCAGTACTTC
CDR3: CASSVGDRNYEQYF

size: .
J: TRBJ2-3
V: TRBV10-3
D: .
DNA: TGTGCCATCAGTGAGGACAACACAGATACGCAGTATTTT
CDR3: CAISEDNTDTQYF

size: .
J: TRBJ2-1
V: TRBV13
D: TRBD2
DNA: TGTGCCAGCAGCTTAGGGCCCCTAGCGGGAGGGCTTTTCTCCTACAATGAGCAGTTCTTC
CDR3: CASSLGPLAGGLFSYNEQFF

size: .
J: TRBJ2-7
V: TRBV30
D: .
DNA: TGTGCCTGGAGTCCAACTGGCTCCTACGAGCAGTACTTC
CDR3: CAWSPTGSYEQYF

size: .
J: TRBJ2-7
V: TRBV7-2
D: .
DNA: TGTGCCAGCAACCTCGAGCGGACTACCTACGAGCAGTACTTC
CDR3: CASNLERTTYEQYF

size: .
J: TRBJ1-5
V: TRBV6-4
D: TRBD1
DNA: TGTGCCAGCAGTGACACCGGACAGGGGGACAATCAGCCCCAGCATTTT
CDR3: CASSDTGQGDNQPQHF

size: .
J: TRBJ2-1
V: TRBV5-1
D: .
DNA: TGCGCCAGCAGCTTGGTCGAAACAGATGAGCAGTTCTTC
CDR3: CASSLVETDEQFF

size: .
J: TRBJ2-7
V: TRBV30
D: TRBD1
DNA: TGTGCCTGGAGTCGGGACAGGGGAGGTCCCTACGAGCAGTACTTC
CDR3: CAWSRDRGGPYEQYF

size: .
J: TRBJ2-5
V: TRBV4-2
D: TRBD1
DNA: TGTGCCAGCAGCCAAGCCCGGGACAGGAAGGCCCAGTACTTC
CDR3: CASSQARDRKAQYF

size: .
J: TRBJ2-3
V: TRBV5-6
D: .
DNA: TGTGCCAGCAGCGCGGACAGTGGGACGTCGTATTTT
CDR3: CASSADSGTSYF

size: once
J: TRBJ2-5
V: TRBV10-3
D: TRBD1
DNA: TGTGCCATCAGTACCGGGACAGCCCAAGAGACCCAGTACTTC
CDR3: CAISTGTAQETQYF

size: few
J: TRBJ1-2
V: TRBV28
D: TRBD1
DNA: TGTGCCAGTTCAGGGGGACAATTCTATGGCTACACCTTC
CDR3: CASSGGQFYGYTF

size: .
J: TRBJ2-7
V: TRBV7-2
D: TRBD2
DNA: TGTGCCAGCAGTATAACTAGCGGGCTCCTCTACGAGCAGTACTTC
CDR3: CASSITSGLLYEQYF

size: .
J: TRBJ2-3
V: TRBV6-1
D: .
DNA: TGTGCCAGCATTCAGAGGAGCACAGATACGCAGTATTTT
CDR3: CASIQRSTDTQYF

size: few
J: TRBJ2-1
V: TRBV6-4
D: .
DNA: TGTGCCAGCAGTGGTGGGGGCAGGAATGAGCAGTTCTTC
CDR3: CASSGGGRNEQFF

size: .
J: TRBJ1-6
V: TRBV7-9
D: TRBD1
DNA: TGTGCCAGCAGCTCTCAGGGGGTCTATTCACCCCTCCACTTT
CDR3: CASSSQGVYSPLHF